This TCR beta chain appears in the sequencing data of a study of spatial heterogeneity in lung cancer. Whole-study results and caveats: In tumors, expanded intratumoral alpha and beta TCR counts tracked mutation counts.

From the 5' RACE reads, TCRdb called clonotypes with MiXCR, one entry per CDR3 protein. This sample has about 100,000 distinct CDR3 sequences; approximately 4% occur once, and the top ten carry 21%. At least ten counts were recorded for this clonotype. What it recognizes is unknown. Noted time point: sample taken at primary tumor resection. This CDR3 has 12 amino acids. V was pared by 6 bases and J by 8 bases, with 11 bases between. Germline CDR1 reads MNHNY; CDR2 reads SVGAGI (reference sequence). This chain uses TRBV6-6 with TRBJ2-1, with D perhaps matching TRBD1 or TRBD2 (5 bases each). The sequence came from a male donor with early-stage non-small cell lung cancer. The specimen was lung tumor tissue, collected at surgery. As DNA, the CDR3 is TGTGCCAGCAGCCCGGGACGGCATGAGCAGTTCTTC. Residues: CASSPGRHEQFF.